The 8 T cell receptor beta chains below all came from one sample that was sequenced in a study of blood T cell repertoires in COVID-19. TCRdb keeps only in-frame clones here, not all; method: immunoSEQ multiplex PCR. This repertoire shows 310,000 or so clones, approximately 88% found once; its top ten account for roughly 8.9%. The material sequenced was peripheral blood. The origin of the receptors is a man aged 25 to 45 with COVID-19, enrolled during active disease.

This chain uses TRBV20-1 with TRBJ2-5; D gene unclear. Trimming cost V 3 bases and J 5 bases, with 10 bases left between them. Germline loops: CDR1 DFQATT, CDR2 SNEGSKA (reference sequence). This CDR3 is 12 amino acids long. CDR3 loop: CSASIRRETQYF. As DNA, the CDR3 is TGCAGTGCTAGTATCCGGCGGGAGACCCAGTACTTC.

The rearrangement uses TRBV12-5 and TRBJ2-7; TRBD2 is a possible D gene (5 bases). The CDR3 loop spans 12 amino acids. V was trimmed by 4 bases and J by 3 bases, leaving 7 bases between them. The germline gives CDR1 LGHNT, CDR2 FRNRAP. CDR3 nucleotide sequence: TGTGCTAGTGGTTCCGGGAACTACGAGCAGTACTTC. Translated, it gives CASGSGNYEQYF.

V usage is TRBV15 and J usage is TRBJ2-5, with D tentatively TRBD1 (6 bases). The V end lost 5 bases, the J end lost 5 bases, and 15 bases lay between the germline ends. The germline V gene encodes CDR1 LNHNV and CDR2 YYDKDF (reference sequence). The CDR3 length is 14 residues. CDR3: CATSPGTPGETQYF. CDR3 coding DNA: TGTGCCACCAGCCCCGGGACACCCGGGGAGACCCAGTACTTC.

This sequence joins TRBV4-3 and TRBJ2-6; weak D call: TRBD1 (6 bases). Deletions cut 10 bases from V and 3 bases from J, with 13 bases between. There are 14 residues in the CDR3. Germline CDR1 is LGHNA and CDR2 is YSLEER. The CDR3 coding sequence is TGCGCCACCACCAGGGGTCATGGGGCCAACGTCCTGACTTTC. Translating gives CATTRGHGANVLTF.

DNA of the CDR3: TGCGCCAGCAGCTATCGGGACAGACAATCTATAAGGACCGGGGAGCTGTTTTTT. Residues: CASSYRDRQSIRTGELFF. V usage is TRBV4-1 and J usage is TRBJ2-2, with 7 bases identical to TRBD1. The length of the CDR3 is 18 residues. V dropped 5 bases and J dropped 5; count of bases not matched to a gene: 17. Germline V gene sequence: CDR1 MGHRA, CDR2 YSYEKL.

V usage is TRBV5-4 and J usage is TRBJ2-3, with 13 bases matching TRBD2. The ends lost 4 bases at V and 5 bases at J; junction bases unmatched: 4. The germline gives CDR1 SGHNT, CDR2 YYREEE (reference sequence). The CDR3 sequence is 15 residues long. The CDR3 here is CASSQRTSGRDTQYF. In nucleotides, the CDR3 is TGTGCCAGCAGCCAACGGACTAGCGGGAGAGATACGCAGTATTTT.

Remarks on this clone: Other DNA sequences within the sample encode an identical CDR3. This chain joins TRBV19 and TRBJ2-7, with D unresolved. This CDR3 comprises 13 residues. V lost 1 base and J lost 0, with 4 bases in between. Germline loops: CDR1 LNHDA, CDR2 SQIVND (reference sequence). The CDR3 region is CASSIGSSYEQYF. The CDR3, as DNA: TGTGCCAGTAGTATAGGGAGCTCCTACGAGCAGTACTTC.

The CDR3, as DNA: TGTGCCAGCAGCTTCGGACTAGCGGGAGGTATCTACGAGCAGTACTTC. Protein: CASSFGLAGGIYEQYF. This chain joins TRBV7-9 and TRBJ2-7, with 14 nucleotides matching TRBD2. The CDR3 is 16 residues long. Unmatched junction bases numbered 4, after V lost 3 bases and J lost 3 bases. Germline V gives CDR1 SEHNR, CDR2 FQNEAQ (reference sequence).